Listed here are 31 T cell receptor beta chains from one sample, sequenced in a study of blood T cell repertoires in COVID-19 (dated by TCRdb to about 2020). The library was made by the immunoSEQ multiplex PCR assay. TCRdb took over this immuneACCESS table, retaining in-frame rearrangements with V and J assigned. Such tables are incomplete; in checked studies, under half of the missing clones stem from an unresolved V gene, and the remainder is unexplained. The table for this sample lists more than 45,000 clones; about 88% of them were counted only once. The ten top clones hold roughly 8.8% of the sample. Material: peripheral blood. These receptor sequences come from an older woman with active COVID-19.

The chain is built from TRBV5-1 and TRBJ1-1, with D possibly being TRBD1 (5 bases). Trimming stripped 4 bases from V and 4 bases from J, with 11 bases between. This CDR3 contains 13 residues. CDR1 is SGHRS, CDR2 YFSETQ, per germline. CDR3 DNA sequence: TGCGCCAGCAGCAATACGGGGGGCACTGAAGCTTTCTTT. This encodes CASSNTGGTEAFF.

The chain employs TRBV7-3 and TRBJ2-3, with a weak D call TRBD2 (6 bases). Trimming left V 2 bases short and J 6 bases short, with 15 bases between. The germline gives CDR1 SGHTA, CDR2 FQGTGA. The CDR3 sequence is 15 residues long. The CDR3 reads CASSLAGPTQDTQYF. The CDR3 DNA is TGTGCCAGCAGCTTAGCGGGACCCACACAGGATACGCAGTATTTT.

This chain connects TRBV5-1 to TRBJ2-5; tentative D call: TRBD1 (5 bases). The CDR3 totals 12 residues. The germline V gene encodes CDR1 SGHRS and CDR2 YFSETQ. V was cut by 5 bases and J by 4 bases, with 9 bases left in between. The CDR3, as DNA: TGCGCCAGCAGTAGGGGAACAGAGACCCAGTACTTC. Translation: CASSRGTETQYF.

The CDR3 DNA follows: TGTGCCACCAGCAGCAATTCCGGGACAGGGATTAATGAAAAACTGTTTTTT. This gives the protein CATSSNSGTGINEKLFF. This chain uses TRBV15 with TRBJ1-4; 9 positions match TRBD1. CDR3 size: 17 residues. Germline V gene lookup returns CDR1 LNHNV and CDR2 YYDKDF (reference sequence). V lost 3 bases and J lost 4; bases outside the gene matches: 9.

The sample holds one count of this clone. The chain combines TRBV6-1 with TRBJ2-1; 9 bases map to TRBD2. The V gene's germline CDR1 is MNHNS and CDR2 SASEGT. The CDR3 has 14 residues. J was trimmed by 6 bases and V by 2 bases; bases with no gene match: 2. The CDR3 region has the DNA TGTGCCAGCAGTGAACTGACTAGCGGCAATGAGCAGTTCTTC. Protein product: CASSELTSGNEQFF.

The rearrangement joins TRBV7-3 to TRBJ2-1; 10 nucleotides line up with TRBD2. J was trimmed by 5 bases and V by 1 base; bases with no gene match: 8. This CDR3 comprises 17 residues. Looked up from germline, CDR1 is SGHTA and CDR2 is FQGTGA. CDR3 DNA: TGTGCCAGCAGCTTAAGCGCTAGCGGGAGCCTCAACAATGAGCAGTTCTTC. Its protein product is CASSLSASGSLNNEQFF.

The CDR3 DNA follows: TGTGCCAGCAGCTTAGGAGGGCCGGTGGATACGCAGTATTTT. This encodes CASSLGGPVDTQYF. The V and J genes are TRBV7-9 and TRBJ2-3; D may be TRBD2 (5 bases). V was clipped by 1 base and J by 6 bases, with 11 bases between them. This CDR3 comprises 14 residues. Germline assignment: CDR1 SEHNR and CDR2 FQNEAQ (reference sequence).

V is TRBV5-1 and J is TRBJ2-1; no reliable D call. The CDR3 has 14 amino acids. V lost 4 bases and J 7 bases, leaving 15 bases between the germline ends. The germline gives CDR1 SGHRS, CDR2 YFSETQ. In DNA form, the CDR3 reads TGCGCCAGCAGCGTGAAAACACAGCTAAATGAGCAGTTCTTC. Translating it yields CASSVKTQLNEQFF.

The CDR3 DNA reads TGTGCCAGCAGCCAAGAACGGGGAGGGGGGCCCACAGATACGCAGTATTTT. Translated, it gives CASSQERGGGPTDTQYF. The gene calls are TRBV3-1 (or the pseudogene TRBV3-2) and TRBJ2-3; possible D gene TRBD2, 7 bases. V lost 0 bases and J 2 bases, leaving 15 bases between the germline ends. Germline CDR1 is LGHDT and CDR2 is YNNKEL (reference sequence). The CDR3 contains 17 residues.

This clone was recorded only once. The genes are TRBV5-1 and TRBJ2-1; 10 bases are a match to TRBD2. The junction had 4 bases not matched to a gene; V was cut back by 0 bases and J by 7 bases. This CDR3 is 15 amino acids long. CDR1 and CDR2 from the germline V gene are SGHRS and YFSETQ. The CDR3 spells CASSLEAGGANEQFF. CDR3 coding DNA: TGCGCCAGCAGCTTGGAAGCGGGAGGGGCTAATGAGCAGTTCTTC.

The V and J genes are TRBV5-3 and TRBJ1-5; weak D call: TRBD1 (6 bases). TRBV5-3 is classed as an ORF, of uncertain function. V lost 0 bases and J 0 bases, leaving 10 bases between the germline ends. The CDR3 length is 16 residues. In DNA, the CDR3 is TGTGCCAGAAGCTTGGAGGCAGGGGATAGCAATCAGCCCCAGCATTTT. This translates into CARSLEAGDSNQPQHF.

This clone was seen only once. The chain uses TRBV6-2 or TRBV6-3 and TRBJ2-2; the match to TRBD1 covers 7 bases. Germline-derived CDR1 and CDR2 are MNHEY and SVGEGT. V lost 6 bases, J lost 0 bases, and 10 bases stayed unmatched. The CDR3 has 17 residues. The CDR3 spells CASSDISGTANTGELFF. DNA of the CDR3: TGTGCCAGCAGCGACATTTCCGGGACAGCGAACACCGGGGAGCTGTTTTTT.

This chain links TRBV19 with TRBJ1-1; D is uncertain. CDR1 and CDR2 from the germline V gene are LNHDA and SQIVND (reference sequence). The CDR3 sequence is 14 residues long. V gave up 5 bases and J gave up 0 bases, with 10 bases separating them. The CDR3 spells CASSRRGLNTEAFF. The CDR3 DNA reads as TGTGCCAGTAGTCGTCGAGGGTTGAACACTGAAGCTTTCTTT.

The V gene is TRBV4-1, the J gene TRBJ2-7, with 7 bases identical to TRBD2. Germline values: CDR1 MGHRA, CDR2 YSYEKL. Trimming took 1 base from V and 7 from J; bases not matched to a gene: 10. There are 15 residues in the CDR3. Here the CDR3 reads CASSQAAAGEQEQYF. The CDR3, as DNA: TGCGCCAGCAGCCAAGCTGCGGCGGGGGAGCAGGAGCAGTACTTC.

The V gene is TRBV5-1, the J gene TRBJ2-4; 11 bases are a match to TRBD1. This CDR3 comprises 17 residues. The germline V gene encodes CDR1 SGHRS and CDR2 YFSETQ. V gave up 4 bases and J gave up 7 bases; unmatched junction bases: 13. The CDR3 DNA reads as TGCGCCAGCAGCCTCCACAGGGACAGGGGGTCTTCGAACATTCAGTACTTC. As protein: CASSLHRDRGSSNIQYF.

This chain connects TRBV28 to TRBJ2-5; perhaps TRBD2 as D (5 bases). Germline CDR1 reads MDHEN; CDR2 reads SYDVKM. V was clipped by 4 bases and J by 4 bases, with 28 bases between them. The CDR3 spans 19 residues. CDR3: CASSYPAHSSGLRRETQYF. The CDR3 region has the DNA TGTGCCAGCAGTTACCCTGCCCATAGTTCGGGGTTACGGCGAGAGACCCAGTACTTC.

The rearrangement joins TRBV7-6 to TRBJ2-1; 12 nucleotides match TRBD2. This CDR3 spans 16 amino acids. CDR1 is SGHVS, CDR2 FNYEAQ, per germline. The trim removed 7 bases at V and 7 bases at J, leaving 11 bases unmatched. Written as DNA, the CDR3 is TGTGCCAGCACCCAGGGGCTAGCGGGAGGGTCGAATGAGCAGTTCTTC. Translated: CASTQGLAGGSNEQFF. Using reference TRBV7-6 and TRBJ2-1 for the parts outside the CDR3, the full variable domain is GAGVSQSPRYKVTKRGQDVALRCDPISGHVSLYWYRQALGQGPEFLTYFNYEAQQDKSGLPNDRFSAERPEGSISTLTIQRTEQRDSAMYRCASTQGLAGGSNEQFFGPGTRLTVL.

This chain links TRBV18 with TRBJ1-1; the match to TRBD1 covers 7 bases. This CDR3 region has 15 residues. Looked up from germline, CDR1 is KGHSH and CDR2 is LQKENI. Losses at the gene ends were 0 bases for V and 4 bases for J; bases not matched to a gene: 5. CDR3 sequence: CASSPPTGVGTEAFF. As DNA, the CDR3 is TGTGCCAGCTCACCACCAACAGGGGTTGGCACTGAAGCTTTCTTT.

Here the CDR3 reads CASSTYGAGGQETQYF. The CDR3 DNA reads TGTGCCAGTAGTACCTACGGGGCAGGGGGCCAAGAGACCCAGTACTTC. The V call is TRBV19, the J call TRBJ2-5; 7 bases fit TRBD1. CDR3 length equals 16 residues. Germline CDR1 is LNHDA and CDR2 is SQIVND (reference sequence). The ends lost 4 bases at V and 1 base at J; junction bases unmatched: 9.

This sequence joins TRBV27 and TRBJ2-3; no clear D gene. The germline gives CDR1 MNHEY, CDR2 SMNVEV (reference sequence). Trimming took 4 bases from V and 3 from J, leaving 14 bases between them. The CDR3 is 15 residues long. The CDR3 DNA is TGTGCCAGCAGTTCCTACACCCTAGGAACAGATACGCAGTATTTT. Translating gives CASSSYTLGTDTQYF.

The gene calls are TRBV4-1 and TRBJ2-7; tentative D call: TRBD2 (5 bases). The CDR3 is made up of 16 amino acids. Per germline, CDR1 MGHRA and CDR2 YSYEKL. Between the trimmed V and J ends, which lost 4 bases and 4 bases, there was a span of 20 bases. The DNA for the CDR3 is TGCGCCAGCAGCCGAGCGCCTGCACTAGTAACGTACGAGCAGTACTTC. This encodes CASSRAPALVTYEQYF.

This chain links TRBV19 with TRBJ1-1; D is unresolved. Germline V gene lookup returns CDR1 LNHDA and CDR2 SQIVND (reference sequence). The CDR3 has 13 amino acids. V was clipped by 7 bases and J by 4 bases, with 13 bases between them. CDR3 protein: CASNKEWSTEAFF. The CDR3 nucleotides are TGTGCCAGTAATAAGGAGTGGAGCACTGAAGCTTTCTTT.

CDR3 DNA: TGTGCCAGCAGCCGTACCCCGGGACACACAGATACGCAGTATTTT. Residues: CASSRTPGHTDTQYF. The V and J genes are TRBV6-5 and TRBJ2-3, with a tentative D call TRBD1 (6 bases). CDR3 size: 15 residues. V lost 6 bases to trimming and J lost 2 bases, with 15 bases between them. Germline V gene lookup returns CDR1 MNHEY and CDR2 SVGAGI.

The V and J genes are TRBV11-3 and TRBJ2-2; TRBD2 agrees at 9 bases. The V gene's germline CDR1 is SGHNT and CDR2 YENEEA. The CDR3 loop spans 15 amino acids. J was trimmed by 7 bases and V by 2 bases; bases with no gene match: 5. The CDR3 protein is CASSLSGRNGGELFF. The CDR3, as DNA: TGTGCCAGCAGCTTAAGCGGGAGGAACGGCGGGGAGCTGTTTTTT. Together with reference TRBV11-3 and TRBJ2-2, the CDR3 gives the full variable domain: EAGVVQSPRYKIIEKKQPVAFWCNPISGHNTLYWYLQNLGQGPELLIRYENEEAVDDSQLPKDRFSAERLKGVDSTLKIQPAELGDSAVYLCASSLSGRNGGELFFGEGSRLTVL.

The rearrangement uses TRBV7-9 and TRBJ1-1; D not resolved. The V end was cut by 5 bases, the J end by 5 bases, with 18 bases between. The CDR3 length is 15 residues. Per the germline V gene, CDR1 is SEHNR and CDR2 is FQNEAQ (reference sequence). The CDR3, as DNA: TGTGCCAGCAGCCTACGCGGTCTGGGGAGAACTGAAGCTTTCTTT. Amino acids: CASSLRGLGRTEAFF.

The chain combines TRBV3-1 (or the pseudogene TRBV3-2) with TRBJ1-1; D is uncertain. CDR1 and CDR2 from the germline V gene are LGHDT and YNNKEL (reference sequence). The CDR3 extends over 13 amino acids. Trimming pared 3 bases from V and 3 bases from J, leaving 8 bases between. The CDR3 is CASSQVPDTEAFF. For the CDR3, the DNA is TGTGCCAGCAGCCAGGTTCCGGACACTGAAGCTTTCTTT.

The V and J genes are TRBV7-9 and TRBJ2-1; no clear D gene. The CDR3 is 14 residues long. CDR1 and CDR2 (germline): SEHNR, FQNEAQ (reference sequence). V was shortened by 5 bases and J by 6 bases, with 14 bases between the two germline ends. Written as DNA, the CDR3 is TGTGCCAGCAGCCCCCCCCCAGCGCCCAATGAGCAGTTCTTC. Protein product: CASSPPPAPNEQFF. Filled out from reference TRBV7-9 and TRBJ2-1, the complete variable domain reads DTGVSQNPRHKITKRGQNVTFRCDPISEHNRLYWYRQTLGQGPEFLTYFQNEAQLEKSRLLSDRFSAERPKGSFSTLEIQRTEQGDSAMYLCASSPPPAPNEQFFGPGTRLTVL.

This sequence joins TRBV15 and TRBJ2-3; TRBD2 might be the D (5 bases). Trimming took off 4 bases at V and 0 bases at J, with 14 bases between the two ends. The CDR3 is 16 residues long. Germline V lookup: CDR1 LNHNV, CDR2 YYDKDF (reference sequence). The DNA for the CDR3 is TGTGCCACCAGCAAACTTAGACTATCGAGCACAGATACGCAGTATTTT. Translating gives CATSKLRLSSTDTQYF.

V gene TRBV28 combines with J gene TRBJ2-1, with D tentatively TRBD2 (5 bases). The CDR3 has 14 residues. Germline CDR1 is MDHEN and CDR2 is SYDVKM. Trimming left V 6 bases short and J 0 bases short, with 9 bases between. The DNA for the CDR3 is TGTGCCAGCAGGACTACCAGCTCCTACAATGAGCAGTTCTTC. The encoded protein is CASRTTSSYNEQFF. The whole variable domain, remainder taken from reference TRBV28 and TRBJ2-1, is DVKVTQSSRYLVKRTGEKVFLECVQDMDHENMFWYRQDPGLGLRLIYFSYDVKMKEKGDIPEGYSVSREKKERFSLILESASTNQTSMYLCASRTTSSYNEQFFGPGTRLTVL.

The chain recombines TRBV6-5 with TRBJ2-7; weak D call: TRBD1 (5 bases). The CDR3 length is 14 residues. From germline, CDR1 is MNHEY and CDR2 SVGAGI. Trimming pared 5 bases from V and 4 bases from J, leaving 15 bases between. The CDR3 region is CASSRNLQVYEQYF. The CDR3 coding sequence is TGTGCCAGCAGTCGGAACCTACAGGTTTACGAGCAGTACTTC.

This chain uses TRBV5-1 with TRBJ2-7; 7 nucleotides align to TRBD1. CDR1 is SGHRS and CDR2 is YFSETQ in the germline V gene. V shed 6 bases, J shed 7 bases, and the junction held 16 bases outside the gene matches. The CDR3 sequence is 15 residues long. CDR3 DNA sequence: TGCGCCAGCACCTCCAGCCTTGGGACAGTATCGGAGCAGTACTTC. This gives the protein CASTSSLGTVSEQYF.